The 5 T cell receptor beta chains in this list originate from one sample, sequenced in a study of blood T cell repertoires in COVID-19. TCRdb's table, derived via immunoSEQ multiplex PCR, lists solely in-frame clones and lacks some. The table includes 500,000 to 600,000 clones, around nine tenths detected once. What was sequenced was peripheral blood. The receptors stem from a woman aged 45-60 years with COVID-19, enrolled during active disease.

The chain combines TRBV6-5 with TRBJ1-1, with D possibly TRBD1 on 6 matching bases. The V end was cut by 3 bases, the J end by 5 bases, with 16 bases between. Germline CDR1 and CDR2: MNHEY and SVGAGI. The CDR3 consists of 15 residues. The CDR3 bases are TGTGCCAGCAGTTATGGGATCAGGGGTGAGACTGAAGCTTTCTTT. Protein product: CASSYGIRGETEAFF.

The chain joins TRBV7-2 to TRBJ1-2; weak D call: TRBD1 (5 bases). Trimming left V 0 bases short and J 8 bases short, with 16 bases between. Germline CDR1 is SGHTA and CDR2 is FQGNSA. This CDR3 region has 15 residues. The CDR3 sequence is CASSLALTGVGGYTF. DNA of the CDR3: TGTGCCAGCAGCTTAGCGCTAACGGGGGTTGGGGGCTACACCTTC.

This rearrangement joins TRBV6-5 to TRBJ1-3; no clear D. Germline CDR1 is MNHEY and CDR2 is SVGAGI. V was cut by 2 bases and J by 2 bases, with 10 bases left in between. The CDR3 spans 15 residues. The CDR3 DNA follows: TGTGCCAGCAGTTACCTACCCCCCCCTGGAAACACCATATATTTT. Its translation is CASSYLPPPGNTIYF.

This chain links TRBV28 with TRBJ1-6, with D maybe TRBD1 (5 bases). Germline loops: CDR1 MDHEN, CDR2 SYDVKM. This CDR3 contains 14 residues. The ends were cut back, 5 bases at V and 1 base at J, with 6 bases in the middle. The CDR3 region has the DNA TGTGCCAGCAGTGGGGGGTCCTATAATTCACCCCTCCACTTT. Translating gives CASSGGSYNSPLHF.

The genes are TRBV18 and TRBJ2-3; 8 bases agree with TRBD2. From germline, CDR1 is KGHSH and CDR2 LQKENI. J lost 0 bases, V lost 6 bases, and 14 bases had no gene match. The CDR3 covers 18 residues. The CDR3 DNA follows: TGTGCCAGCTCTCCTGACGACGACCGGGGGGGGAGCACAGATACGCAGTATTTT. This translates into CASSPDDDRGGSTDTQYF.